This T cell receptor (beta chain) appears in the sequencing data of a study of blood T cell repertoires in COVID-19. This CDR3 comprises 17 residues. Germline V gene data show CDR1 as KGHSH and CDR2 as LQKENI. Trimming took off 2 bases at V and 1 base at J, with 15 bases between the two ends. As originally analysed: Amplification of reference gene primers provided the estimated nucleated cell counts. Only in-frame clones appear in the TCRdb table, and some are missing; sequencing was by immunoSEQ multiplex PCR. V and J calls and clone size are as listed in that table; D and trimming were resolved from the DNA. Of some 270,000 clones detected, about 86% appear once; the ten largest clones hold 15% to 17%.

The V call is TRBV18, the J call TRBJ1-5; possible D gene TRBD1, 5 bases. Sequencing used peripheral blood. This TCR was recovered from a person aged 65-85 years with COVID-19, enrolled during active disease. The CDR3 bases are TGTGCCAGCTCACCAGTCCATGGGACTCTAAGCAATCAGCCCCAGCATTTT. Residues: CASSPVHGTLSNQPQHF. Together with reference TRBV18 and TRBJ1-5, the CDR3 gives the full variable domain: NAGVMQNPRHLVRRRGQEARLRCSPMKGHSHVYWYRQLPEEGLKFMVYLQKENIIDESGMPKERFSAEFPKEGPSILRIQQVVRGDSAAYFCASSPVHGTLSNQPQHFGDGTRLSIL.